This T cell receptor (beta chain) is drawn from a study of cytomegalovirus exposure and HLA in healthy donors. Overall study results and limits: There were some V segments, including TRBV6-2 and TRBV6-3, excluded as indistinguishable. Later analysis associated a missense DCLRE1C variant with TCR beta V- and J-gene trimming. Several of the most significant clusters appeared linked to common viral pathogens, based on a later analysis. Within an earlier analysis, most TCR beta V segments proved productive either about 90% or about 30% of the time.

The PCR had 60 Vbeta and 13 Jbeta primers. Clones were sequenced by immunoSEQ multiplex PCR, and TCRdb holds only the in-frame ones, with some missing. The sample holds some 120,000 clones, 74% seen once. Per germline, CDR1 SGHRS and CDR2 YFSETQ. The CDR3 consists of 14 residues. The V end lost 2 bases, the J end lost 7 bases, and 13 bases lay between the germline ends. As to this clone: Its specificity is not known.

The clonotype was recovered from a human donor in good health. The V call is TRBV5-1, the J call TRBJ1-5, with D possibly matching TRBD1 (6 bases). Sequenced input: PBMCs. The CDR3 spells CASSLGGSGQPQHF. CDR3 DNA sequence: TGCGCCAGCAGCTTAGGGGGTTCAGGCCAGCCCCAGCATTTT.